This T cell receptor (beta chain) was captured by sequencing in a study of blood T cell repertoires in COVID-19. Source study methods: Amplification of reference gene primers was used by the study to estimate nucleated cell counts. TCRdb keeps only in-frame clones here, not all; method: immunoSEQ multiplex PCR. Clone size and V and J calls were adopted from that table, with D and trimming inferred from the DNA. The data contain around 150,000 clones, 80% to 90% of them singletons. The CDR3 runs 15 residues. J was trimmed by 2 bases and V by 7 bases; bases with no gene match: 6. Germline CDR1 LGHNT, CDR2 FRNRAP.

V and J are TRBV12-5 and TRBJ2-2; TRBD1 matches 8 bases. This clonotype was obtained from a woman in her sixties with active COVID-19. The sequenced sample was peripheral blood. CDR3 in amino acids: CASALGQANTGELFF. Written as DNA, the CDR3 is TGTGCTAGTGCCCTGGGACAGGCCAACACCGGGGAGCTGTTTTTT.